This T cell receptor (beta chain) was retrieved from a study of blood T cell repertoires in COVID-19. Clones were read by immunoSEQ multiplex PCR, and TCRdb kept only the in-frame ones, dropping some. This sample has over 75,000 clones, with around three quarters found just once. This CDR3 region has 13 residues. Trimming shortened V by 6 bases and J by 4 bases, and 13 bases separated the two germline ends. Per germline, CDR1 MNHEY and CDR2 SMNVEV (reference sequence). The gene calls are TRBV27 and TRBJ2-7; TRBD1 might be the D (6 bases). Sequenced input: peripheral blood. The clonotype was recovered from a man aged 50 to 60 who had recovered from COVID-19. CDR3 region: CASSPSRGYEQYF. CDR3 bases: TGTGCCAGCAGCCCCAGCAGGGGTTACGAGCAGTACTTC.